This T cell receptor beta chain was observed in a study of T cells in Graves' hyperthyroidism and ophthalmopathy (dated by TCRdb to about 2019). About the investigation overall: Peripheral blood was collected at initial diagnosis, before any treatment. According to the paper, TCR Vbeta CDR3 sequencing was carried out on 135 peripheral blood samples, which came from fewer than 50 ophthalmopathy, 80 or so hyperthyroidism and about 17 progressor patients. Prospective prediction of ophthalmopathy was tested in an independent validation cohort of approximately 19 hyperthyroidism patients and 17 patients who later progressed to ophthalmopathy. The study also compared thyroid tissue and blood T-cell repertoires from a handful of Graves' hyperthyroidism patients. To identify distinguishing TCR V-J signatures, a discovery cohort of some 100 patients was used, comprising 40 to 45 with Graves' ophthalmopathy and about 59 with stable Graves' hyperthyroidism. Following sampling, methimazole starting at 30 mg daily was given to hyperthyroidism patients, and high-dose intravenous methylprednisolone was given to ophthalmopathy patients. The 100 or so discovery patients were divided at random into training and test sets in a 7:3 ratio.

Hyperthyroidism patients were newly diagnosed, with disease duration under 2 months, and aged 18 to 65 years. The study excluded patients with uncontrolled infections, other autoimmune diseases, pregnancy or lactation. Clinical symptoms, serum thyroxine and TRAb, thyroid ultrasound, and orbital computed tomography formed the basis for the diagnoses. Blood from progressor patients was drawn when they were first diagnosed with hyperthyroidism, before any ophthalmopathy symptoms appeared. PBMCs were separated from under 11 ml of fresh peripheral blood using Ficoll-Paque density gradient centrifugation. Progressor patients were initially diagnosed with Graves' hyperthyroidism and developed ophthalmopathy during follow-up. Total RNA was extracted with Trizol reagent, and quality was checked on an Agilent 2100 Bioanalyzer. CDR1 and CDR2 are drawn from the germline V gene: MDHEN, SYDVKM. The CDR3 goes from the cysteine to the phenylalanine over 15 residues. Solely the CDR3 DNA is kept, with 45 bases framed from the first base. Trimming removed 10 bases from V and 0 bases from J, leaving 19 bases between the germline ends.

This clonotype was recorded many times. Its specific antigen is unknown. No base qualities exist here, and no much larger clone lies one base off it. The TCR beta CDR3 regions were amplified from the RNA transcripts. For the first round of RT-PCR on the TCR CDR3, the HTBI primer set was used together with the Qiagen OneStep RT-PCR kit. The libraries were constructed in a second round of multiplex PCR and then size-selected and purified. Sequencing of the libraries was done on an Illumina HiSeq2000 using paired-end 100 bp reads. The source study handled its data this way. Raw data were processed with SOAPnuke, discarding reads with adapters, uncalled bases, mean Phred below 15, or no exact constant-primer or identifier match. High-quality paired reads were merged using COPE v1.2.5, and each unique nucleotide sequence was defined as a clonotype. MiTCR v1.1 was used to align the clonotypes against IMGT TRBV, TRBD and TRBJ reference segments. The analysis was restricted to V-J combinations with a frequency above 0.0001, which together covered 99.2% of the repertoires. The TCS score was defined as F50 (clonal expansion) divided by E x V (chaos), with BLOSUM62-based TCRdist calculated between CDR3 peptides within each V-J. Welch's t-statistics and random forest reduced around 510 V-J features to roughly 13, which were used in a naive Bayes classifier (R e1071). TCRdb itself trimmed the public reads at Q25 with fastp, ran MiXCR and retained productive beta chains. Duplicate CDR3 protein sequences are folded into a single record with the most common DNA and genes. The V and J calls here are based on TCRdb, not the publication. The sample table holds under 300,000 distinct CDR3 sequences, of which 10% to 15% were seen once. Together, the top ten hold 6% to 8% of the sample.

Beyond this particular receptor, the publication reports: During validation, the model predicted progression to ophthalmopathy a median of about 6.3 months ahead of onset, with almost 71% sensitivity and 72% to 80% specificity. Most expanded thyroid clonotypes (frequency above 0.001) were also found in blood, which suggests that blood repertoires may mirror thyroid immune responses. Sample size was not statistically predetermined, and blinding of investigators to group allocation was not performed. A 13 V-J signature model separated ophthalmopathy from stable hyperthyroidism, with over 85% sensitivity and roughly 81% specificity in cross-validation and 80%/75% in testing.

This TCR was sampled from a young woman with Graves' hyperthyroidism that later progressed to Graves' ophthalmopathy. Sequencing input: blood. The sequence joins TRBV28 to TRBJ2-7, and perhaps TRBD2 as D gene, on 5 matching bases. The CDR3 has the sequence CAISSGGSSSYEQYF. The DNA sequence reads TGTGCCATCTCCTCGGGCGGGTCGAGCTCCTACGAGCAGTACTTC. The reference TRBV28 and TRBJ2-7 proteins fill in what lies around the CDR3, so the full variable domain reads DVKVTQSSRYLVKRTGEKVFLECVQDMDHENMFWYRQDPGLGLRLIYFSYDVKMKEKGDIPEGYSVSREKKERFSLILESASTNQTSMYLCAISSGGSSSYEQYFGPGTRLTVT.